The clone carrying this T cell receptor (beta chain) has just a few counts. The record originates from a study of response to subunit inactivated influenza vaccine. The CDR3 consists of 15 residues. Trimming shortened V by 0 bases and J by 3 bases, and 11 bases separated the two germline ends. Germline CDR1 reads SGDLS; CDR2 reads YYNGEE. MiXCR was run by TCRdb on the RT-PCR reads, yielding one entry per CDR3 protein. Among under 200,000 distinct CDR3 sequences listed, around 10% were seen once. The sequence was collected from a man aged 45 to 70 who received an inactivated influenza vaccine. The chain couples TRBV9 to TRBJ2-3; D gene ambiguous. Sequencing used CD8+ T cells sorted from PBMCs, obtained around 25 months after vaccination. CDR3 sequence (DNA): TGTGCCAGCAGCGTAGGTGGTTTCGGGACAGATACGCAGTATTTT. This sequence encodes CASSVGGFGTDTQYF. The whole variable domain, filled in from reference TRBV9 and TRBJ2-3, reads DSGVTQTPKHLITATGQRVTLRCSPRSGDLSVYWYQQSLDQGLQFLIQYYNGEERAKGNILERFSAQQFPDLHSELNLSSLELGDSALYFCASSVGGFGTDTQYFGPGTRLTVL.